This TCR beta chain was sequenced in a study of T cells in Graves' hyperthyroidism and ophthalmopathy. Regarding the study as a whole: Ophthalmopathy prediction by the model preceded onset by a median roughly 6 months.

With regard to this clonotype: Its antigen remains unknown.

Isolation of PBMCs was performed on 10 ml fresh peripheral blood. The germline V gene encodes CDR1 SGHRS and CDR2 YFSETQ. The CDR3 runs 14 residues. With 4 bases removed from V and 2 bases from J, the gap between germline ends came to 13 bases. Amplification of TCR beta CDR3 regions used RNA as the template. First-round RT-PCR targeting the TCR CDR3 was performed with the HTBI primer set. TCRdb redid the calling of the multiplex PCR reads with MiXCR, one entry per CDR3 protein. The profile shows some 500,000 distinct CDR3 sequences, approximately 25% of them singletons. V and J are TRBV5-1 and TRBJ2-7, with a tentative D call TRBD2 (6 bases). The sequencing sample was made of blood. The sequence derives from a woman aged 25 to 39 with Graves' ophthalmopathy. CDR3 nucleotide sequence: TGCGCCAGCAGCCGATTCGGGGGACCCTACGAGCAGTACTTC. Residues: CASSRFGGPYEQYF.